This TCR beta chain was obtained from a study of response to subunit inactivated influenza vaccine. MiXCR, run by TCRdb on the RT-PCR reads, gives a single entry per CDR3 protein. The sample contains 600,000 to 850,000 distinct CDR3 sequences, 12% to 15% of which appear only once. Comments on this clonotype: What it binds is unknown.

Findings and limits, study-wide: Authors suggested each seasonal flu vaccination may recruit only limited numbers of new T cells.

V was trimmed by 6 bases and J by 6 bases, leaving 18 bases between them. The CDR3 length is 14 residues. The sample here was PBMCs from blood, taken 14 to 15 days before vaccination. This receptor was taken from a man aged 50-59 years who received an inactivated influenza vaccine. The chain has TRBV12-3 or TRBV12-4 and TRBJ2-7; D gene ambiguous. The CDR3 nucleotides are TGTGCCAGCAGCCCGACTCCCCGGATCGGCGAGCAGTACTTC. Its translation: CASSPTPRIGEQYF.